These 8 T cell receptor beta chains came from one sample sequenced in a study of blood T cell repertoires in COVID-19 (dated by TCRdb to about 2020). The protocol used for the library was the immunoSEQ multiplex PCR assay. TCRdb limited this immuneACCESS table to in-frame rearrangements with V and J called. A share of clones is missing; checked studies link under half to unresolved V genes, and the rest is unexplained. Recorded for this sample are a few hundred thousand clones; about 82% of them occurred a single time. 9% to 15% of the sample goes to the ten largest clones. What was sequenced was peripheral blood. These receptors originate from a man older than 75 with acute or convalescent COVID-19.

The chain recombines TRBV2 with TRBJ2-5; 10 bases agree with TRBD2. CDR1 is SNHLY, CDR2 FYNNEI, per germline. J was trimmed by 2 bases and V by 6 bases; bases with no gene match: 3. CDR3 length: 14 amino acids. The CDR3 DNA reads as TGTGCCAGCAGGGGGACTAGCGCACAAGAGACCCAGTACTTC. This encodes CASRGTSAQETQYF. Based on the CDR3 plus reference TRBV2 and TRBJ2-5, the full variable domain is EPEVTQTPSHQVTQMGQEVILRCVPISNHLYFYWYRQILGQKVEFLVSFYNNEISEKSEIFDDQFSVERPDGSNFTLKIRSTKLEDSAMYFCASRGTSAQETQYFGPGTRLLVL.

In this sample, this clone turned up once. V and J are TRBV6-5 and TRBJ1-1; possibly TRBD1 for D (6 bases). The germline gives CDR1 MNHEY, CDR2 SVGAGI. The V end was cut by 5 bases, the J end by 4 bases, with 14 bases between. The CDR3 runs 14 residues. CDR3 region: CASSRDTSGTEAFF. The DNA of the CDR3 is TGTGCCAGCAGTCGGGACACTTCGGGCACTGAAGCTTTCTTT.

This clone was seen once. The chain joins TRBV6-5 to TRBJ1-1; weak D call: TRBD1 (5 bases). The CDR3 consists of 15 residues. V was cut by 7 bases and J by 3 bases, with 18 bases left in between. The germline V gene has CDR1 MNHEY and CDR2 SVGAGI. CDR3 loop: CASKFMTTAHTEAFF. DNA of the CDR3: TGTGCCAGCAAGTTTATGACGACAGCCCACACTGAAGCTTTCTTT.

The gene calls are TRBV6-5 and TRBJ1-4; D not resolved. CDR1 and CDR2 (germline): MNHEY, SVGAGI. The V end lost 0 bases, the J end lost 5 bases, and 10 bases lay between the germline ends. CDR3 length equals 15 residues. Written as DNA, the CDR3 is TGTGCCAGCAGTTACTCGAGAAATGTGAATGAAAAACTGTTTTTT. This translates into CASSYSRNVNEKLFF.

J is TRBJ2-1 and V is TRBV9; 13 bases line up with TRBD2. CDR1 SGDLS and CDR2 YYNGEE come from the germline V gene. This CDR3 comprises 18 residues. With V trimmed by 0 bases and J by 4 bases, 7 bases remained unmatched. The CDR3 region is CASSVGPGLAGDYNEQFF. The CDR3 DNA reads TGTGCCAGCAGCGTAGGTCCAGGACTAGCGGGAGATTACAATGAGCAGTTCTTC.

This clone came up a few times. The CDR3 nucleotides read TGTGCCAGCAGCCCGTGGGGAGGGGATAATGAAAAACTGTTTTTT. Translation gives CASSPWGGDNEKLFF. V gene TRBV3-1 (or the pseudogene TRBV3-2) combines with J gene TRBJ1-4, with a weak D call TRBD1 (5 bases). The germline V gene has CDR1 LGHDT and CDR2 YNNKEL (reference sequence). Trimming removed 4 bases from V and 4 bases from J, with 13 bases in between. CDR3 size: 15 residues.

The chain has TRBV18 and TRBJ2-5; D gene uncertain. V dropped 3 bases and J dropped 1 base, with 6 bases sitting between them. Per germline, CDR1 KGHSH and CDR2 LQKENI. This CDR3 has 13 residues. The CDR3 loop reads CASSPTLQETQYF. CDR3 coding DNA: TGTGCCAGCTCACCTACTCTCCAAGAGACCCAGTACTTC.

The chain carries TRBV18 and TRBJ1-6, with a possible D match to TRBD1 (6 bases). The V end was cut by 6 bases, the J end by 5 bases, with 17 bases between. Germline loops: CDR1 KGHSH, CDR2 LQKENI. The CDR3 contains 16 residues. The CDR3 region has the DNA TGTGCCAGCTCCCCAAATACAGGGATCAATAATTCACCCCTCCACTTT. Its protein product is CASSPNTGINNSPLHF.